This TCR beta chain was sequenced for a study of T cells after yellow fever vaccination. MiXCR, run by TCRdb on the 5' RACE reads, gives a single entry per CDR3 protein. The table includes under 400,000 distinct CDR3 sequences, roughly 10% detected once. After removal of 4 bases from V and 3 bases from J, the junction contained 7 bases not matched to a gene. There are 15 residues in the CDR3. CDR1 and CDR2 from the germline V gene are SGHRS and YFSETQ. Study-wide findings and caveats: Among all clonotypes, a small share was observed in both CD4 and CD8 compartments.

In regard to this clonotype: Its antigen is not known.

This clonotype was sampled from a man aged 18 to 29 who received the YFV17D yellow fever vaccine. The material was PBMCs, obtained on the day of the first yellow fever vaccination. The chain uses TRBV5-1 and TRBJ2-3, with 8 bases that match TRBD1. This chain's CDR3 is CASSGQGAGTDTQYF. CDR3 DNA sequence: TGCGCCAGCAGCGGTCAGGGGGCTGGGACAGATACGCAGTATTTT.